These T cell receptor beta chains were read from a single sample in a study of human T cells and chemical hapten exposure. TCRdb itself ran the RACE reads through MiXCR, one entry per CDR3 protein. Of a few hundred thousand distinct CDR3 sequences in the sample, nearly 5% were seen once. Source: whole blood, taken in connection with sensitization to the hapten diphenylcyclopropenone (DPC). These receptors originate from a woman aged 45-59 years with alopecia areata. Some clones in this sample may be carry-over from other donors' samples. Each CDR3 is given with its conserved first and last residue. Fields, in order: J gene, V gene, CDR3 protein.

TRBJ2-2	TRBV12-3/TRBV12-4	CASSSRDTWGELFF
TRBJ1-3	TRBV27	CASSNNFYSGNTIYF
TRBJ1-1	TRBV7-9	CASSWGNTEAFF
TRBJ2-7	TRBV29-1	CSAGTRGYEQYF
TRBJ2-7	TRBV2	CASLYDSPPQQYF
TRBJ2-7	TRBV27	CASSSTGAGWKLEQYF
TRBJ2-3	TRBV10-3	CAISKEDSPSTDTQYF
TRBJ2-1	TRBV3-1	CASSQVSGRAFNEQFF
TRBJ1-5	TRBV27	CASNHQGRRDQPQHF
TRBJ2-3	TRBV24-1	CATSGAPGQGSAADTQYF
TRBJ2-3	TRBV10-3	CAISKGQGETDTQYF
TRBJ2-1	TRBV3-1	CASSQEWTSGTEQFF
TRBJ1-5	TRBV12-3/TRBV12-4	CASSFGGKQPQHF
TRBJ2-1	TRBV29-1	CSAQRGVNYNEQFF
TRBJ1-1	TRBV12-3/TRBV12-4	CASSLRQEAFF
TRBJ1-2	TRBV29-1	CSVPGQKNYGYTF
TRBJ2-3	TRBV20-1	CSARDVDSLLGSPTDTQYF
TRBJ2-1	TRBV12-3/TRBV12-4	CASTETDHSYNEQFF
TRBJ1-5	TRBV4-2	CASSQGSRYNQPQHF
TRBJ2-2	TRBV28	CASSPSGWAGEAGELFF
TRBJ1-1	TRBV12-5	CASAGQLNTEAFF
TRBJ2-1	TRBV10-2	CASSEWDRFGNEQFF
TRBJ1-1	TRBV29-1	CSGYRENTEAFF
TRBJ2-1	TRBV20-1	CSAWRSNEQFF
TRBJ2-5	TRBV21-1	CASSKGKVQETQYF
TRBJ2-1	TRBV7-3	CASSLTGTSGEQFF
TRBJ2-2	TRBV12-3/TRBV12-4	CASSQEGGSGTGELFF
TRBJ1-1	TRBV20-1	CSARDIAHSEARGEAFF
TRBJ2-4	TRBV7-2	CASSLGRALAKNIQYF
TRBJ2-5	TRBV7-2	CASSLGPARGEETQYF
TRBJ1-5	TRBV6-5	CASSPGSSNQPQHF
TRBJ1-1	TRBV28	CAPGQRNTEAFF
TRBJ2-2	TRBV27	CASSLEASRSRELFF
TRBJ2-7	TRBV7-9	CASSLAQEYSYEQYF
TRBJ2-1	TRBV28	CASSLVGINEQFF
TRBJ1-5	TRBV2	CASSGPATSNQPQHF
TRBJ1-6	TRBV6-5	CASSYSRMDSSYNSPLHF
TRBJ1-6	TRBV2	CASIGQGGVRSPLHF
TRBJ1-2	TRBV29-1	CSAQEGTGHYGYTF
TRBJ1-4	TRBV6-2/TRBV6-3	CASSLRQPTNEKLFF
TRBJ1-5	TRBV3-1	CASSLIWGPQHF
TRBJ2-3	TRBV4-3	CASSQGAGSGTDTQYF
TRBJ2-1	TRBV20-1	CSGGGPGVNEQFF
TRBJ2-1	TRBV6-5	CASSYFGGSWNEQFF
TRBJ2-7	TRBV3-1	CASSQAAGSYEQYF
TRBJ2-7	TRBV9	CASSVTHSSGGPFGEQYF